This T cell receptor beta chain was identified during a study of beta chain features in type 1 diabetes. Notes on the study in general: All four CD4+ subsets of Type 1 diabetes patients contained TCRB CDR3s that were moderately but significantly shorter. A greater similarity of naive, central memory and Treg TCRB repertoires was seen among patients than among healthy donors.

This clone was counted between two and nine times. Its antigen is unidentified. Every bit of the isolated RNA underwent reverse transcription, so sequencing read expressed TCRB transcripts. The table came from immunoSEQ multiplex PCR; TCRdb's copy has only in-frame clones and leaves some out. The sample shows over 650,000 clones, about an eighth of them seen only once. Donors contributed one heparinised blood draw apiece, averaging roughly 100 mL. Germline V gives CDR1 SGDLS, CDR2 YYNGEE. CDR3 length equals 14 residues. V was clipped by 3 bases and J by 2 bases, with 10 bases between them. The rearrangement links TRBV9 to TRBJ2-3, with D tentatively TRBD1 or TRBD2 (5 bases each). This sequence originates from a man aged 18 to 30 with type 1 diabetes. The sequencing input was naive CD4+ T cells from blood. The CDR3 DNA follows: TGTGCCAGCAGCGAGGGGCTAGCCACAGATACGCAGTATTTT. Translation gives CASSEGLATDTQYF. Using reference TRBV9 and TRBJ2-3 for the parts outside the CDR3, the full variable domain is DSGVTQTPKHLITATGQRVTLRCSPRSGDLSVYWYQQSLDQGLQFLIQYYNGEERAKGNILERFSAQQFPDLHSELNLSSLELGDSALYFCASSEGLATDTQYFGPGTRLTVL.